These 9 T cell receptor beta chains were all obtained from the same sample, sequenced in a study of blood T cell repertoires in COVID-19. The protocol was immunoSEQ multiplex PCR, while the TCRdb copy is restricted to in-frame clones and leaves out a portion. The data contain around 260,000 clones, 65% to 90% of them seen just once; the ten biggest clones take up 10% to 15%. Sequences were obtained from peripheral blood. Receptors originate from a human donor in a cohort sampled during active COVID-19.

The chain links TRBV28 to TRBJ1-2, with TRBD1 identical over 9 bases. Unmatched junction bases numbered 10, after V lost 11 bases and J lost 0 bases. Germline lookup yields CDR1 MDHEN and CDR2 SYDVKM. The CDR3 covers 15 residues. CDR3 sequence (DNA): TGTGCCGGGGGGGGGACAGGGCGACCTAACTATGGCTACACCTTC. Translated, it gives CAGGGTGRPNYGYTF.

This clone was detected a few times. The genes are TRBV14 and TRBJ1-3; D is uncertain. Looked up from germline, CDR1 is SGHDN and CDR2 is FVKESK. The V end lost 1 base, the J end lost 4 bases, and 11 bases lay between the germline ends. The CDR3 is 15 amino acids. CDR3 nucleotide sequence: TGTGCCAGCAGCCAAGCGGTCATCTCGGGAAACACCATATATTTT. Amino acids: CASSQAVISGNTIYF.

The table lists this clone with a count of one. CDR3 coding DNA: TGTGCCAGCAGCCAAGAGGGAGGGATCTCTGGAAACACCATATATTTT. Its protein is CASSQEGGISGNTIYF. The rearrangement links TRBV4-2 to TRBJ1-3; D gene unclear. Deletions cut 0 bases from V and 0 bases from J, with 9 bases between. Germline loops: CDR1 LGHNA, CDR2 YNFKEQ. CDR3 length: 16 amino acids.

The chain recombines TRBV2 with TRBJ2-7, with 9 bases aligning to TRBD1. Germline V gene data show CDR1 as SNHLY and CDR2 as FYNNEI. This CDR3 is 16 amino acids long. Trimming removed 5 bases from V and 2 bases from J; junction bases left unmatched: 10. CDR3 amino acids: CASSLSPGQGTYEQYF. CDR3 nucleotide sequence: TGTGCCAGCAGTCTTTCACCGGGACAGGGTACCTACGAGCAGTACTTC.

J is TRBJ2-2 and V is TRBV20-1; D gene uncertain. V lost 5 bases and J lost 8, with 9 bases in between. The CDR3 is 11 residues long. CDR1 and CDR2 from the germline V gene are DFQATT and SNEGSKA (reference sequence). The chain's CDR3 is CSAHVRGELFF. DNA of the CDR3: TGCAGTGCTCACGTGCGGGGGGAGCTGTTTTTT.

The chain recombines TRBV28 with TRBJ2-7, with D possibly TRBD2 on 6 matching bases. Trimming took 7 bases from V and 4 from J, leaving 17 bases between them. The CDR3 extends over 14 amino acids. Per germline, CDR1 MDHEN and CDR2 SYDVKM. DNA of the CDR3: TGTGCCAGCACCACCGGGACGGGAGCTTACGAGCAGTACTTC. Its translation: CASTTGTGAYEQYF.

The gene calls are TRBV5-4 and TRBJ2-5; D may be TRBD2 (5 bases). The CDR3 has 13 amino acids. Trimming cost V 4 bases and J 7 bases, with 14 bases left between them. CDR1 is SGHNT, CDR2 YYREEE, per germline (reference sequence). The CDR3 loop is CASSPFGIRTQYF. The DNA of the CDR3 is TGTGCCAGCAGCCCGTTCGGGATACGGACCCAGTACTTC.

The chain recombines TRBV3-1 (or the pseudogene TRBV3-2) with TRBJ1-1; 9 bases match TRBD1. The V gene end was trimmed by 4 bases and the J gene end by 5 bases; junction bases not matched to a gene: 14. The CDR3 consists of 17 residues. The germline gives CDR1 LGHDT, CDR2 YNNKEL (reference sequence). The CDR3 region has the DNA TGTGCCAGCAGCCTCCTACCAATTGGACAGGGGACGACTGAAGCTTTCTTT. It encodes CASSLLPIGQGTTEAFF.

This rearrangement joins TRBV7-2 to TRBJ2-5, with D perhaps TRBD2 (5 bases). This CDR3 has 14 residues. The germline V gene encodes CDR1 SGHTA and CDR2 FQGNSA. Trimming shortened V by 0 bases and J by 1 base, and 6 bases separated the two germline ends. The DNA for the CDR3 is TGTGCCAGCAGCTTAGCGGGAGCCCAAGAGACCCAGTACTTC. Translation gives CASSLAGAQETQYF.